This T cell receptor (beta chain) comes out of a study of CXCR3-negative and CXCR3-positive naive CD8 T cells. A word on this clonotype: Its matching antigen is unknown.

From germline, CDR1 is WNHNN and CDR2 SYGVQD (reference sequence). The length of the CDR3 is 14 residues. Findings and limits, study-wide: Against CXCR3-negative naive cells, CXCR3-positive naive cells showed more hydrophobic TRB CDR3s.

Libraries were UMI-labeled 5' RACE TRB cDNA. From its re-call of the 5' RACE reads, TCRdb lists each CDR3 protein once, without DNA. This specimen shows around 5,000 distinct CDR3 sequences; the ten leading clones hold about 1.5%. This clonotype was sampled from a human donor in good health. Some clones in this sample may be carry-over from other donors' samples. The chain combines TRBV10-1 with TRBJ1-6; checking the TCRdb D call of TRBD1 is not possible without DNA. The sample consisted of naive CXCR3+ CD8+ T cells from blood. Regarding subset: CD45RO-CCR7+CD27+CD95- naive CD8+ T cells expressing CXCR3 (TNR3+). This CDR3 is CASSGQGERTPLHF.